This TCR beta chain derives from a study of CD8 T cells in ankylosing spondylitis. Overall study findings and caveats: Disease-linked clones reportedly showed significant enrichment in matched ankylosing spondylitis synovial fluid. Within peripheral blood, clones linked to disease were CD8+ and relatively rare. In synovial fluid and blood from reactive arthritis, some motif variants were previously reported.

Quantitative barcoded 5'-RACE was used to prepare TCR beta libraries. TCRdb called the 5' RACE reads again in MiXCR, with one record for every CDR3 protein. The sample includes 250,000 to 350,000 distinct CDR3 sequences, less than 25% of them seen just once. This clonotype has more than one count but fewer than ten. Its antigen remains unidentified. One end of the junction fails to match germline, which may point to a read error. Per the germline V gene, CDR1 is ENHRY and CDR2 is SYGVKD. The CDR3 consists of 10 residues. This sequence originates from a female donor with ankylosing spondylitis or in good health (not recorded which). Sequences were obtained from blood, either unsorted or a sorted T cell fraction (not recorded which). The chain combines TRBV10-3 with TRBJ1-2, with D hard to call. The CDR3 reads CAISESTVIF. CDR3 nucleotides: TGTGCCATCAGTGAGTCTACCGTTATCTTC.